These 7 T cell receptor beta chains originate from one sample sequenced in a study of CD8 T cells in Susac syndrome (dated by TCRdb to about 2019). Preparation of the library involved the immunoSEQ multiplex PCR assay. RNA was extracted with the RNeasy kit and roughly 0.5 to 1 ug was reverse transcribed using random hexamers. The raw public data were reprocessed by TCRdb itself: fastp quality trimming at Q25, MiXCR clonotype calling, in-frame beta chains only. When rows share a CDR3 protein, they turn into one entry using the most common DNA and genes. Within this sample are some 18,000 distinct CDR3 sequences, with approximately 95% of them counted one time only. The top ten clones comprise approximately 0.23% of the sample. Sequencing was performed on CD8+ T cells from PBMCs. The receptor set was obtained from a human donor in good health.

V usage is TRBV28 and J usage is TRBJ2-3; 8 positions match TRBD2. This CDR3 is built from 16 residues. V gave up 6 bases and J gave up 5 bases; unmatched junction bases: 13. Germline values: CDR1 MDHEN, CDR2 SYDVKM. The CDR3 DNA reads as TGTGCCAGCAGCCCCCGCGGGGGGATACGGCGAGATACGCAGTATTTT. Translated, it gives CASSPRGGIRRDTQYF. Based on the CDR3 plus reference TRBV28 and TRBJ2-3, the full variable domain is DVKVTQSSRYLVKRTGEKVFLECVQDMDHENMFWYRQDPGLGLRLIYFSYDVKMKEKGDIPEGYSVSREKKERFSLILESASTNQTSMYLCASSPRGGIRRDTQYFGPGTRLTVL.

The V gene is TRBV29-1, the J gene TRBJ2-7; tentatively, D is TRBD1 (5 bases). V was cut by 4 bases and J by 0 bases, with 7 bases left in between. The CDR3 extends over 12 amino acids. Germline V lookup: CDR1 SQVTM, CDR2 ANQGSEA. The DNA for the CDR3 is TGCAGCGTTGTGGGGCCCTCCTACGAGCAGTACTTC. This gives the protein CSVVGPSYEQYF.

J is TRBJ1-5 and V is TRBV25-1; D ambiguous. Germline values: CDR1 MGHDK, CDR2 SYGVNS. V lost 1 base and J 4 bases, leaving 8 bases between the germline ends. The CDR3 extends over 14 amino acids. The DNA of the CDR3 is TGTGCCAGCAGTGAATGGGAGCTTAATCAGCCCCAGCATTTT. Protein sequence: CASSEWELNQPQHF.

J is TRBJ2-2 and V is TRBV4-2; no definite D call. The V gene lost 0 bases and the J gene lost 0 bases, with 11 bases spanning the gap. The CDR3 totals 17 residues. Germline V gene data show CDR1 as LGHNA and CDR2 as YNFKEQ. The CDR3 here is CASSQEFVSANTGELFF. The CDR3, as DNA: TGTGCCAGCAGCCAAGAATTTGTGTCGGCGAACACCGGGGAGCTGTTTTTT.

CDR3 sequence (DNA): TGTGCCAGCAGTTACGGACCAACCGGGGAGCTGTTTTTT. Encoded protein: CASSYGPTGELFF. The chain joins TRBV6-2 or TRBV6-3 to TRBJ2-2; D gene ambiguous. The CDR3 spans 13 residues. Per germline, CDR1 MNHEY and CDR2 SVGEGT. Trimming pared 2 bases from V and 5 bases from J, leaving 6 bases between.

J is TRBJ2-3 and V is TRBV4-2; 7 bases agree with TRBD2. CDR3 size: 16 residues. Germline lookup yields CDR1 LGHNA and CDR2 YNFKEQ. V dropped 7 bases and J dropped 0; count of bases not matched to a gene: 10. The CDR3 nucleotides are TGTGCCAGCACCCTCGAGGTGACTAGCAGCACAGATACGCAGTATTTT. Translated: CASTLEVTSSTDTQYF.

The J gene is TRBJ2-7, the V gene TRBV30; D not resolved. V lost 3 bases and J 0 bases, leaving 9 bases between the germline ends. This CDR3 comprises 13 residues. Per the germline V gene, CDR1 is GTSNPN and CDR2 is SVGIG (reference sequence). The CDR3 spells CAWRDLSSYEQYF. Written as DNA, the CDR3 is TGTGCCTGGAGGGACCTTAGCTCCTACGAGCAGTACTTC.